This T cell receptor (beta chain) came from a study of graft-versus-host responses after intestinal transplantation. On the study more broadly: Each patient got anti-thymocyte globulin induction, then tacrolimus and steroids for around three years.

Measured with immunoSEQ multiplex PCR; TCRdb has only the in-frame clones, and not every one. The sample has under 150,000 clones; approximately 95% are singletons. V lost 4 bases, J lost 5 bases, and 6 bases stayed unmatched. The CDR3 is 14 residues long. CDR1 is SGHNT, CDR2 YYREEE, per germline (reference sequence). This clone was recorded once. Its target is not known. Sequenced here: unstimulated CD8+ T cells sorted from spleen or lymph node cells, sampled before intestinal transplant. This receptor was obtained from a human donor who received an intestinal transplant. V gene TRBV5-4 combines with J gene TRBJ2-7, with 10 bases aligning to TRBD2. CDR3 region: CASSPILAGDEQYF. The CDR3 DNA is TGTGCCAGCAGCCCCATTCTAGCGGGAGACGAGCAGTACTTC.